What follows are 19 T cell receptor beta chains derived from one specimen sequenced in a study of shared clonotypes between healthy human individuals. Terminally differentiated effector memory CD45RA+ cells were excluded from the naive CD8 cells, which were CD45RO-negative and positively selected for CCR7. Data came from immunoSEQ multiplex PCR; TCRdb stores just in-frame clones and leaves some out. The table lists about 2 million clones, roughly 94% of them singletons. Sequencing was performed on naive CD8+ T cells sorted from blood. These TCRs come from a man aged 18 to 30 in good health.

CDR3 sequence: CASSGTNRGASYEQYF. The CDR3 DNA reads as TGTGCCAGCAGCGGGACGAACAGGGGAGCCTCCTACGAGCAGTACTTC. This chain connects TRBV9 to TRBJ2-7; 7 nucleotides match TRBD1. Trimming took 3 bases from V and 0 from J; bases not matched to a gene: 9. The CDR3 is 16 amino acids. Germline V gene sequence: CDR1 SGDLS, CDR2 YYNGEE.

The chain couples TRBV7-9 to TRBJ1-5; 7 nucleotides agree with TRBD1. Germline V gene data show CDR1 as SEHNR and CDR2 as FQNEAQ (reference sequence). This CDR3 is built from 14 residues. V shed 5 bases and J 7 bases; nucleotides not matched to a gene: 8. The CDR3 coding sequence is TGTGCCAGCAGCACCGACAGGGACGGACAGCCCCAGCATTTT. Residues: CASSTDRDGQPQHF.

Regarding this clone: Other DNA sequences in the sample encode the same CDR3. The rearrangement links TRBV28 to TRBJ2-3, with TRBD2 matching 7 bases. The CDR3 spans 14 residues. The germline gives CDR1 MDHEN, CDR2 SYDVKM. Trimming removed 5 bases from V and 1 base from J; junction bases left unmatched: 3. The CDR3 DNA follows: TGTGCCAGCAGTCTGGGGGGGGGCACAGATACGCAGTATTTT. It specifies CASSLGGGTDTQYF.

In regard to this clone: The junction and the germline gene differ at one end; a read error may be behind it. This chain links TRBV7-7 with TRBJ1-4, with 7 bases fitting TRBD1. The CDR3 runs to 13 residues. The germline V gene has CDR1 SSHAT and CDR2 FNYEAQ (reference sequence). The CDR3 sequence is CASSLSRGEKLFF. The CDR3 bases are TGTGCTAGCAGCTTATCCAGGGGGGAAAAACTGTTTTTT.

The CDR3 coding sequence is TGTGCCAGCAGCTTGGACAGCGGACTCTACCCGAGCACAGATACGCAGTATTTT. Translation: CASSLDSGLYPSTDTQYF. The chain uses TRBV5-6 and TRBJ2-3, with D possibly TRBD2 on 5 matching bases. The CDR3 has 18 amino acids. Germline assignment: CDR1 SGHDT and CDR2 YYEEEE. V shed 0 bases and J shed 0 bases, with 17 bases lying between them.

V usage is TRBV7-9 and J usage is TRBJ1-5, with D possibly TRBD1 on 5 matching bases. This CDR3 has 16 residues. The germline CDR1 and CDR2 sequences are SEHNR and FQNEAQ (reference sequence). Trimming stripped 1 base from V and 2 bases from J, with 12 bases between. Here the CDR3 DNA reads TGTGCCAGCAGCTTAGGGGACGTTGGCGGCAATCAGCCCCAGCATTTT. It yields the protein CASSLGDVGGNQPQHF.

The chain recombines TRBV7-8 with TRBJ2-1; 12 bases line up with TRBD2. The CDR3 has 17 residues. CDR1 is SGHVS and CDR2 is FQNEAQ in the germline V gene. V lost 3 bases and J lost 7; bases outside the gene matches: 10. CDR3 region: CASSFFLAGGPKNEQFF. The CDR3 bases are TGTGCCAGCAGCTTCTTCCTAGCGGGAGGGCCTAAAAATGAGCAGTTCTTC.

The V gene is TRBV27, the J gene TRBJ2-4, with 7 bases aligning to TRBD2. The CDR3 consists of 14 residues. CDR1 is MNHEY and CDR2 is SMNVEV in the germline V gene (reference sequence). V trimming: 0 bases; J trimming: 8 bases; junction bases outside the gene matches: 4. The DNA for the CDR3 is TGTGCCAGCAGTTTATCAGTGGGGGGGGACATTCAGTACTTC. This sequence encodes CASSLSVGGDIQYF.

The chain uses TRBV7-9 and TRBJ1-3; D uncertain. The V gene lost 2 bases and the J gene lost 2 bases, with 10 bases spanning the gap. This CDR3 spans 15 amino acids. The germline gives CDR1 SEHNR, CDR2 FQNEAQ (reference sequence). The CDR3 DNA reads as TGTGCCAGCAGCTTACGGGAGTCACCTGGAAACACCATATATTTT. Protein: CASSLRESPGNTIYF.

The chain uses TRBV27 and TRBJ2-7; 10 bases agree with TRBD2. Germline CDR1 reads MNHEY; CDR2 reads SMNVEV (reference sequence). There are 15 residues in the CDR3. Germline trimming cut 3 bases from V and 3 bases from J; bases unmatched to any gene: 5. The CDR3 nucleotides are TGTGCCAGCAGTTTTTCTAGCGGGGGTATCTACGAGCAGTACTTC. The encoded protein is CASSFSSGGIYEQYF.

The chain joins TRBV28 to TRBJ1-4, with D hard to call. This CDR3 region has 14 residues. Between the trimmed V and J ends, which lost 3 bases and 8 bases, there was a span of 13 bases. Germline CDR1 reads MDHEN; CDR2 reads SYDVKM. CDR3: CASSLNRRVEKLFF. The CDR3, as DNA: TGTGCCAGCAGTTTGAACCGGAGGGTCGAAAAACTGTTTTTT.

The chain uses TRBV4-1 and TRBJ1-2; 7 bases map to TRBD1. The CDR3 is 14 residues long. The J segment lost 8 bases and the V segment lost 3 bases, leaving 9 bases of the junction unmatched. Germline values: CDR1 MGHRA, CDR2 YSYEKL. CDR3 bases: TGCGCCAGCAGCCACCAGACAGGGATTAACGGCTACACCTTC. Encoded protein: CASSHQTGINGYTF.

The chain employs TRBV15 and TRBJ2-7, with TRBD1 identical over 8 bases. The germline gives CDR1 LNHNV, CDR2 YYDKDF (reference sequence). This CDR3 has 18 residues. The ends lost 1 base at V and 3 bases at J; junction bases unmatched: 14. This chain's CDR3 is CATSRVGMTGTGLYEQYF. CDR3 in DNA: TGTGCCACCAGCAGAGTTGGGATGACCGGGACAGGTCTCTACGAGCAGTACTTC.

This clone occurred once. The same CDR3 arises from other DNA sequences in this sample as well. The chain has TRBV6-6 and TRBJ2-5; no reliable D call. Deletions cut 1 base from V and 4 bases from J, with 4 bases between. The germline gives CDR1 MNHNY, CDR2 SVGAGI (reference sequence). This CDR3 contains 12 residues. CDR3 sequence: CASSYWGETQYF. Here the CDR3 DNA reads TGTGCCAGCAGTTACTGGGGAGAGACCCAGTACTTC.

The rearrangement joins TRBV12-5 to TRBJ1-6; no firm D call. V was trimmed by 1 base and J by 10 bases, leaving 17 bases between them. The germline V gene encodes CDR1 LGHNT and CDR2 FRNRAP. There are 16 residues in the CDR3. CDR3 residues: CASGLDPLIGVSPLHF. As DNA, the CDR3 is TGTGCTAGTGGTTTGGACCCCCTAATCGGGGTATCACCCCTCCACTTT.

The genes are TRBV19 and TRBJ2-7; D is possibly TRBD1 or TRBD2 (5 bases each). CDR3 length: 14 residues. Germline CDR1 is LNHDA and CDR2 is SQIVND (reference sequence). V lost 3 bases, J lost 6 bases, and 15 bases lay in between. In nucleotides, the CDR3 is TGTGCCAGTAGTATCGAACACGGGGCCTCCGAGCAGTACTTC. Translation: CASSIEHGASEQYF.

The DNA of the CDR3 is TGTGCCAGCAGTCCCGGGACAGGGCCCCGCTACACCTTC. Amino acid sequence: CASSPGTGPRYTF. V and J are TRBV2 and TRBJ1-2; 9 bases line up with TRBD1. The CDR3 runs 13 residues. J gave up 9 bases and V 5 bases, and 7 bases lay outside the gene matches. Germline V gene sequence: CDR1 SNHLY, CDR2 FYNNEI.

This chain joins TRBV5-6 and TRBJ2-7; no firm D call. Germline V gene lookup returns CDR1 SGHDT and CDR2 YYEEEE. V gave up 0 bases and J gave up 5 bases, with 9 bases separating them. The CDR3 has 13 amino acids. The CDR3 DNA reads as TGTGCCAGCAGCTTGGCCATGGGCGACGAGCAGTACTTC. Its translation is CASSLAMGDEQYF.

The chain couples TRBV27 to TRBJ2-2, with D perhaps TRBD2 (6 bases). Germline values: CDR1 MNHEY, CDR2 SMNVEV (reference sequence). This CDR3 has 17 amino acids. Trimming stripped 3 bases from V and 5 bases from J, with 19 bases between. CDR3 sequence: CASSFNSPQGGTGELFF. In DNA form, the CDR3 reads TGTGCCAGCAGTTTTAATAGTCCCCAGGGAGGTACCGGGGAGCTGTTTTTT.